This TCR beta chain was sequenced for a study of blood T cell repertoires in COVID-19. Study information: Collection of acute and convalescent COVID-19 samples took place in the United States, Italy and Spain. In each case, the material was cDNA or gDNA derived from T cells, B-cell-depleted T cells, or PBMCs.

The protocol was immunoSEQ multiplex PCR, while the TCRdb copy is restricted to in-frame clones and leaves out a portion. The sample lists over 100,000 clones, around 80% occurring once. The CDR3 extends over 17 amino acids. The trim removed 4 bases at V and 6 bases at J, leaving 15 bases unmatched. Germline V gene lookup returns CDR1 MNHEY and CDR2 SMNVEV (reference sequence). The receptor's source is an elderly woman with acute or convalescent COVID-19. What was sequenced was peripheral blood. The chain uses TRBV27 and TRBJ2-3, with 8 bases identical to TRBD2. Here the CDR3 DNA reads TGTGCCAGCAGTTCCCATTCGAGCGGGAGAGCAAGGGATACGCAGTATTTT. Residues: CASSSHSSGRARDTQYF.